Listed here is a single TCR beta chain. What it binds is unknown. Germline V gene lookup returns CDR1 SGHNT and CDR2 YENEEA. The CDR3 has 13 residues. After removal of 3 bases from V and 11 bases from J, the junction contained 5 bases not matched to a gene. The record originates from a study of T cell repertoires in cytomegalovirus infection. In TCRdb, the reads were re-called with MiXCR into one record per CDR3 protein. The table records about 740,000 distinct CDR3 sequences, around 32% of them present only once. The receptor's source is a human donor in good health (CMV status not recorded). Some clones in this sample may be carry-over from other donors' samples. This chain links TRBV11-3 with TRBJ2-1; 9 bases map to TRBD2. The material was cultured PBMCs, obtained from culture after CMV antigen stimulation. This chain's CDR3 is CASSFEAGGQQFF. Written as DNA, the CDR3 is TGTGCCAGCAGCTTCGAAGCGGGGGGCCAGCAGTTCTTC.